The TCR beta chain under discussion was sequenced for a study of T cell responses to AZD1222 COVID-19 vaccine. Note on this clone: Its antigen is still unknown.

The CDR3 runs to 15 residues. V lost 3 bases and J 8 bases, leaving 14 bases between the germline ends. CDR1 MGHDK and CDR2 SYGVNS come from the germline V gene. The method was immunoSEQ multiplex PCR; TCRdb's version includes in-frame clones alone and lacks a portion of them. The sample yields around 58,000 clones, 65% to 90% seen once. General observations from the study: Spike was spanned by vaccine-associated CD4 TCRs, with dominance at 160-218 and 743-854.

The sequence was collected from an adult in good health. Source: peripheral blood, taken on day 0 of AZD1222 vaccination. The rearrangement joins TRBV25-1 to TRBJ1-6; perhaps TRBD1 as D (5 bases). The CDR3, as DNA: TGTGCCAGCAGTGAGGGACCTCGGTTTGATTCACCCCTCCACTTT. The encoded protein is CASSEGPRFDSPLHF. Combining the CDR3 with reference TRBV25-1 and TRBJ1-6 gives the whole variable domain EADIYQTPRYLVIGTGKKITLECSQTMGHDKMYWYQQDPGMELHLIHYSYGVNSTEKGDLSSESTVSRIRTEHFPLTLESARPSHTSQYLCASSEGPRFDSPLHFGNGTRLTVT.